This T cell receptor beta chain appears in the sequencing data of a study of blood T cell repertoires in COVID-19. In the authors' methods: By means of reference gene primer amplification, nucleated cell counts were estimated. The repertoire was sequenced with immunoSEQ multiplex PCR; TCRdb's copy has only in-frame clones and lacks some. The V and J calls and the clone size are those of that table, but D and trimming were determined from the DNA. The sample consists of 90,000 to 110,000 clones, around 76% of them appearing once. V was pared by 1 base and J by 1 base, with 0 bases of the junction left unmatched. Germline V gene sequence: CDR1 SGHNT, CDR2 YENEEA. The CDR3 extends over 15 amino acids.

The sample consisted of peripheral blood. The chain uses TRBV11-3 and TRBJ2-2, with TRBD1 matching 7 bases. This TCR derives from a woman in her 70s with acute or convalescent COVID-19. The CDR3 DNA reads as TGTGCCAGCAGCTTAGGACAGGGGAACACCGGGGAGCTGTTTTTT. The encoded protein is CASSLGQGNTGELFF.